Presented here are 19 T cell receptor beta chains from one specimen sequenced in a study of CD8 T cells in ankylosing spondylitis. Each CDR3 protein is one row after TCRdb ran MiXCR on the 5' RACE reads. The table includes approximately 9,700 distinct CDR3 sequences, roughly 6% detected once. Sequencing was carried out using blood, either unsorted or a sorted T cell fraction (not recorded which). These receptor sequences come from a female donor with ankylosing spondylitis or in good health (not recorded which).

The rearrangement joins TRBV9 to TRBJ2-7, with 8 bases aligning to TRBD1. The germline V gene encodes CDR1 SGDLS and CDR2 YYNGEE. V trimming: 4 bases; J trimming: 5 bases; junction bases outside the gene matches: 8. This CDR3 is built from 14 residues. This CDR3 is CASSPGTGGHEQYF. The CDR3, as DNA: TGTGCCAGCAGCCCCGGGACAGGAGGCCACGAGCAGTACTTC.

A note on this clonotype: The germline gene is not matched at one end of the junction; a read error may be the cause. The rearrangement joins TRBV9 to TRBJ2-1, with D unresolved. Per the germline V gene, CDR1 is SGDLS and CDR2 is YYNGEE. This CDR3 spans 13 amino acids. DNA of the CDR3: TGTGCCAGCGGCGTAGTGGCATCCAATGAGCAGTTCTTC. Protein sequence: CASGVVASNEQFF. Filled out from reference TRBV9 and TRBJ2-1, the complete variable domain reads DSGVTQTPKHLITATGQRVTLRCSPRSGDLSVYWYQQSLDQGLQFLIQYYNGEERAKGNILERFSAQQFPDLHSELNLSSLELGDSALYFCASGVVASNEQFFGPGTRLTVL.

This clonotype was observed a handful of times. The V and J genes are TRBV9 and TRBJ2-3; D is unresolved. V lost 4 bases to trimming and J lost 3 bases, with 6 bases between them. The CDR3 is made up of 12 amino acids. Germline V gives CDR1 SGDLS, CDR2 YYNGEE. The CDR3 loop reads CASSPGTDTQYF. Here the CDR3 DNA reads TGTGCCAGCAGCCCTGGGACAGATACGCAGTATTTT.

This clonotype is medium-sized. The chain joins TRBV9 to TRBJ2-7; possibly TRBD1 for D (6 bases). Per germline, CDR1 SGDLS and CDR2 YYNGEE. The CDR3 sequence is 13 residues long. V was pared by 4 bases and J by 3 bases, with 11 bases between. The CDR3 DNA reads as TGTGCCAGCAGCCGCGGACAGCACTACGAGCAGTACTTC. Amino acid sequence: CASSRGQHYEQYF.

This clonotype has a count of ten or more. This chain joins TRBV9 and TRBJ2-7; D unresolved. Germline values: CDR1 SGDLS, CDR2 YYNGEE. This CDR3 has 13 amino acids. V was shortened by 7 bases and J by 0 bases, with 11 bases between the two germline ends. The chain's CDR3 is CASGPQNSYEQYF. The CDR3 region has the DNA TGTGCCAGCGGACCCCAGAACTCCTACGAGCAGTACTTC.

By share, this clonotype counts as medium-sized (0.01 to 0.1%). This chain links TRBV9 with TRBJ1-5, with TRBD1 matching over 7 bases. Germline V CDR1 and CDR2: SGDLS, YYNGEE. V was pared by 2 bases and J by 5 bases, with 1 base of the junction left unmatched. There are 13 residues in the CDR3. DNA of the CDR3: TGTGCCAGCAGCGTGGGGACAGATCAGCCCCAGCATTTT. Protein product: CASSVGTDQPQHF.

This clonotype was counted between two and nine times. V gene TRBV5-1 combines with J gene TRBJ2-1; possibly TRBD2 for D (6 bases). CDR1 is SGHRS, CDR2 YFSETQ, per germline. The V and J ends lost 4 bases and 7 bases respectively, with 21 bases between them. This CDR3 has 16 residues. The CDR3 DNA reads TGCGCCAGCAGCCACAAGAACTGGGGGGTTGATAATGAGCAGTTCTTC. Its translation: CASSHKNWGVDNEQFF. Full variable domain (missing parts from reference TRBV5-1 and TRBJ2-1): KAGVTQTPRYLIKTRGQQVTLSCSPISGHRSVSWYQQTPGQGLQFLFEYFSETQRNKGNFPGRFSGRQFSNSRSEMNVSTLELGDSALYLCASSHKNWGVDNEQFFGPGTRLTVL.

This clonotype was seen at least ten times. The CDR3 region is CASSVEGGGELFF. For the CDR3, the DNA is TGTGCCAGCAGCGTAGAAGGGGGCGGGGAGCTGTTTTTT. V is TRBV9 and J is TRBJ2-2; a possible D gene is TRBD1 (6 bases). The length of the CDR3 is 13 residues. In germline, CDR1 is SGDLS, CDR2 YYNGEE. V dropped 0 bases and J dropped 7 bases, with 7 bases sitting between them. Looking up the rest from reference TRBV9 and TRBJ2-2 gives the full variable domain: DSGVTQTPKHLITATGQRVTLRCSPRSGDLSVYWYQQSLDQGLQFLIQYYNGEERAKGNILERFSAQQFPDLHSELNLSSLELGDSALYFCASSVEGGGELFFGEGSRLTVL.

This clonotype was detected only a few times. The CDR3 loop reads CASSPWEPYNEQFF. The CDR3 DNA reads TGTGCCAGCAGCCCCTGGGAGCCGTACAATGAGCAGTTCTTC. The chain recombines TRBV9 with TRBJ2-1; maybe TRBD2 (5 bases). Germline V gene sequence: CDR1 SGDLS, CDR2 YYNGEE. The CDR3 has 14 amino acids. Deletions cut 4 bases from V and 4 bases from J, with 12 bases between.

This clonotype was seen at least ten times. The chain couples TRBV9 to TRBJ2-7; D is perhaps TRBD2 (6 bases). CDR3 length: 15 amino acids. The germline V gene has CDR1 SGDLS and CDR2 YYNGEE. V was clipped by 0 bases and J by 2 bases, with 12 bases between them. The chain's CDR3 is CASSVGMEGAYEQYF. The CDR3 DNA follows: TGTGCCAGCAGCGTAGGAATGGAGGGTGCCTACGAGCAGTACTTC. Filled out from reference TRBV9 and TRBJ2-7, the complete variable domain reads DSGVTQTPKHLITATGQRVTLRCSPRSGDLSVYWYQQSLDQGLQFLIQYYNGEERAKGNILERFSAQQFPDLHSELNLSSLELGDSALYFCASSVGMEGAYEQYFGPGTRLTVT.

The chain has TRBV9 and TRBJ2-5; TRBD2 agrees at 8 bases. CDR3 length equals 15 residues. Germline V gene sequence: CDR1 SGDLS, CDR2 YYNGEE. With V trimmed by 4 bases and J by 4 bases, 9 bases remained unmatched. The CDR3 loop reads CASSPYGGAGETQYF. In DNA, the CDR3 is TGTGCCAGCAGCCCCTACGGGGGGGCCGGAGAGACCCAGTACTTC.

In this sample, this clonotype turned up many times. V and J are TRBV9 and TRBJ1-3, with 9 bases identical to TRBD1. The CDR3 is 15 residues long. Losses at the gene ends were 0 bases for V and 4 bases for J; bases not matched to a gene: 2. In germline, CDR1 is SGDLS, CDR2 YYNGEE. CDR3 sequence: CASSVAQGAGNTIYF. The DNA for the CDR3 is TGTGCCAGCAGCGTAGCACAGGGGGCCGGAAACACCATATATTTT.

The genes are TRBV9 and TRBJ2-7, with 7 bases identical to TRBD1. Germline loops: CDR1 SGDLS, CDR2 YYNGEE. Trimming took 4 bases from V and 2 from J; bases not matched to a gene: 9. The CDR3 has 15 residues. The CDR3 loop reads CASSPGTAPTYEQYF. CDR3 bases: TGTGCCAGCAGCCCCGGGACAGCGCCGACCTACGAGCAGTACTTC.

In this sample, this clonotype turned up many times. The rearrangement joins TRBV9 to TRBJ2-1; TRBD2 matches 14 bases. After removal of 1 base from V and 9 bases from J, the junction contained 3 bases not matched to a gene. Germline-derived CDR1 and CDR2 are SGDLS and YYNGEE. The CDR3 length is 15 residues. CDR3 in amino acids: CASSVQGTSGSEQFF. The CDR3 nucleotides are TGTGCCAGCAGCGTACAAGGGACTAGCGGGAGTGAGCAGTTCTTC.

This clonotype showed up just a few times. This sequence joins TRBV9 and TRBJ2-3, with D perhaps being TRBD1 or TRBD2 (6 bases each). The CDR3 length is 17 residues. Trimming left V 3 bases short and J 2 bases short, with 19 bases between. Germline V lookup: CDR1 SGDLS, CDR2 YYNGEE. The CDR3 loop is CASSAPAKGGHTDTQYF. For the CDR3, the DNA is TGTGCCAGCAGCGCCCCCGCGAAAGGGGGGCACACAGATACGCAGTATTTT.

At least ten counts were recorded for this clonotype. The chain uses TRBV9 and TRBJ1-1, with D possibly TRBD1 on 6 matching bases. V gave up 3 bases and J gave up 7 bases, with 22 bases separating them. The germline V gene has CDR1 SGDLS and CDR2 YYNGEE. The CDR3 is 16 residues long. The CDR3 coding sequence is TGTGCCAGCAGCGCTAGACCGGTAGGGGGGCAATTTGAAGCTTTCTTT. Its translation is CASSARPVGGQFEAFF.

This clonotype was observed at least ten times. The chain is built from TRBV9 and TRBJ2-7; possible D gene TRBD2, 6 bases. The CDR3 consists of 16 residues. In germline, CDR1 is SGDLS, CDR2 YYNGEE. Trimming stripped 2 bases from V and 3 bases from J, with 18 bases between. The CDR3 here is CASSVGSGLTYYEQYF. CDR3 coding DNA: TGTGCCAGCAGCGTCGGTAGCGGACTAACTTACTACGAGCAGTACTTC.

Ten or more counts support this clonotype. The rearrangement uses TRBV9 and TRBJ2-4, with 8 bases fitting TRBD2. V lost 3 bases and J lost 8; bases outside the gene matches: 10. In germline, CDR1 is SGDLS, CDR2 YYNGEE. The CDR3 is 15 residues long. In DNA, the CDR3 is TGTGCCAGCAGCGCACCCGGGACTAGAGAGGACATTCAGTACTTC. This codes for CASSAPGTREDIQYF.

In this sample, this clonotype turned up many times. CDR3 protein: CASSPRLAGVNEQFF. The DNA for the CDR3 is TGTGCCAGCAGCCCTCGACTAGCGGGAGTCAATGAGCAGTTCTTC. The chain is built from TRBV9 and TRBJ2-1, with 12 bases aligning to TRBD2. V dropped 4 bases and J dropped 6; count of bases not matched to a gene: 5. Germline V gene sequence: CDR1 SGDLS, CDR2 YYNGEE. CDR3 length: 15 residues.